Here is one T cell receptor beta chain with its context. Its antigen remains unidentified. The data were taken from a study of cytomegalovirus exposure and HLA in healthy donors. General observations from the study: Analyzed later, association rates of TCRs varied across HLA loci, with DRB1 most and HLA-C fewest. In vitro experiments confirmed that three CMV-associated chains were specific for CMV antigens. The authors reported that TCR beta sequences could predict HLA-A and HLA-B alleles. These predictions were accurate for most subjects in the first cohort.

Vbeta (60) and Jbeta (13) primers were used in the PCR. The table came from immunoSEQ multiplex PCR; TCRdb's copy has only in-frame clones and leaves some out. The profile shows 99,000 or so clones, about 75% of them singletons. Germline-derived CDR1 and CDR2 are MDHEN and SYDVKM. CDR3 length: 16 residues. V lost 2 bases and J 2 bases, leaving 16 bases between the germline ends. The chain uses TRBV28 and TRBJ2-7; possible D gene TRBD1, 7 bases. Sequenced input: PBMCs. The sequence was collected from a man aged 60 to 75 in good health and CMV-seropositive. The CDR3, as DNA: TGTGCCAGCAGTTTAAGGCGGACAGGAGGGACCTACGAGCAGTACTTC. Translated, it gives CASSLRRTGGTYEQYF. The full variable domain, its missing parts supplied by reference TRBV28 and TRBJ2-7, is DVKVTQSSRYLVKRTGEKVFLECVQDMDHENMFWYRQDPGLGLRLIYFSYDVKMKEKGDIPEGYSVSREKKERFSLILESASTNQTSMYLCASSLRRTGGTYEQYFGPGTRLTVT.